The present TCR beta chain was sequenced within a study of cytomegalovirus exposure and HLA in healthy donors. The CDR3 runs to 12 residues. Germline loops: CDR1 SGHRS, CDR2 YFSETQ. Deletions cut 4 bases from V and 7 bases from J, with 8 bases between. The study, taken as a whole, reports: Analysis was performed later, and it showed HLA-associated TCR beta chains to be more clonally expanded than equally common others. Among the most significant clusters, several appeared linked to common viral pathogens in a later analysis.

As for this clone: No antigen is known for it.

PCR primers comprised 60 Vbeta and 13 Jbeta primers. Assay: immunoSEQ multiplex PCR; the TCRdb copy retains only in-frame clones and omits some. This table holds about 73,000 clones, roughly two thirds found once. The sample taken for sequencing was PBMCs. This clonotype was sampled from a woman aged 45-60 years in good health and CMV-seropositive. The rearrangement joins TRBV5-1 to TRBJ2-2; D gene unclear. CDR3 in DNA: TGCGCCAGCAGCGTCGTCCTCGGGGAGCTGTTTTTT. Protein: CASSVVLGELFF.